The 25 T cell receptor beta chains presented below share a single source sample, sequenced in a study of T cells in Graves' hyperthyroidism and ophthalmopathy. Amplification targeted TCR beta CDR3 regions from RNA transcripts. Carried out on the TCR CDR3, a first-round RT-PCR used the HTBI primer set. TCRdb ran MiXCR on the multiplex PCR reads and lists one entry per CDR3 protein. The sample has fewer than 300,000 distinct CDR3 sequences, about 15% seen once. The sequenced sample consisted of blood. The receptors were gathered from a woman aged 50 to 60 with Graves' hyperthyroidism that later progressed to Graves' ophthalmopathy.

The chain couples TRBV19 to TRBJ1-4; 7 positions agree with TRBD1. Trimming cost V 5 bases and J 3 bases; bases outside gene matches: 9. Germline CDR1 and CDR2: LNHDA and SQIVND (reference sequence). This CDR3 comprises 16 residues. CDR3 in amino acids: CASSGGPGTANEKLFF. In nucleotides, the CDR3 is TGTGCCAGTAGTGGGGGGCCCGGGACAGCTAATGAAAAACTGTTTTTT.

The CDR3 spells CASTPSGTGEKLFF. The CDR3 DNA reads as TGTGCCAGCACCCCCTCCGGGACAGGTGAAAAACTGTTTTTT. This chain uses TRBV28 with TRBJ1-4; TRBD1 matches at 8 bases. Trimming at V came to 7 bases and at J to 7 bases, leaving 8 bases not matched to a gene. Looked up from germline, CDR1 is MDHEN and CDR2 is SYDVKM. The CDR3 totals 14 residues.

This rearrangement joins TRBV27 to TRBJ1-2; D is ambiguous. Trimming took 5 bases from V and 7 from J, leaving 14 bases between them. Germline values: CDR1 MNHEY, CDR2 SMNVEV (reference sequence). The CDR3 runs 13 residues. This CDR3 reads CASSPWVGSGYTF. Here the CDR3 DNA reads TGTGCCAGCAGTCCCTGGGTCGGGTCTGGCTACACCTTC.

This chain joins TRBV5-8 and TRBJ1-3; possibly TRBD1 for D (5 bases). This CDR3 is 14 amino acids long. The germline gives CDR1 SGHTS, CDR2 YDEGEE. V was clipped by 6 bases and J by 4 bases, with 14 bases between them. CDR3: CASNLGGDGNTIYF. CDR3 coding DNA: TGTGCCAGCAACCTTGGAGGGGACGGAAACACCATATATTTT.

The rearrangement uses TRBV9 and TRBJ2-1, with D unresolved. CDR1 and CDR2 from the germline V gene are SGDLS and YYNGEE. Between the trimmed V and J ends, which lost 0 bases and 2 bases, there was a span of 6 bases. The CDR3 length is 14 residues. For the CDR3, the DNA is TGTGCCAGCAGCGTAGCGATCCCCTACAATGAGCAGTTCTTC. Amino acids: CASSVAIPYNEQFF.

The genes are TRBV27 and TRBJ2-3; 8 positions agree with TRBD1. This CDR3 region has 15 residues. Unmatched junction bases numbered 9, after V lost 6 bases and J lost 4 bases. From germline, CDR1 is MNHEY and CDR2 SMNVEV (reference sequence). The DNA of the CDR3 is TGTGCCAGCAGCAATCCCAGGGGGCGTGCAGATACGCAGTATTTT. Protein: CASSNPRGRADTQYF.

The sample holds many counts of this clonotype. The V call is TRBV27, the J call TRBJ2-7; D uncertain. The CDR3 is 13 residues long. With 3 bases removed from V and 1 base from J, the gap between germline ends came to 7 bases. CDR1 is MNHEY and CDR2 is SMNVEV in the germline V gene (reference sequence). Here the CDR3 reads CASSFSPSYEQYF. In DNA, the CDR3 is TGTGCCAGCAGTTTCAGTCCATCCTACGAGCAGTACTTC.

Worth noting for this clonotype: A clone one base away is much larger, so this may be a read error. The rearrangement links TRBV9 to TRBJ2-5; D might be TRBD1 or TRBD2, each matching 6 bases. CDR1 is SGDLS and CDR2 is YYNGEE in the germline V gene. This CDR3 spans 13 amino acids. CDR3 protein: CASSRGGQGTQYF. As DNA, the CDR3 is TGTGCCAGCAGCAGAGGGGGGCAAGGGACCCAGTACTTC. Full variable domain (remainder filled in from reference TRBV9 and TRBJ2-5): DSGVTQTPKHLITATGQRVTLRCSPRSGDLSVYWYQQSLDQGLQFLIQYYNGEERAKGNILERFSAQQFPDLHSELNLSSLELGDSALYFCASSRGGQGTQYFGPGTRLLVL.

This clonotype was found many times. V usage is TRBV18 and J usage is TRBJ1-4; TRBD1 matches 8 bases. The CDR3 length is 14 residues. The V gene end was trimmed by 6 bases and the J gene end by 6 bases; junction bases not matched to a gene: 6. The V gene's germline CDR1 is KGHSH and CDR2 LQKENI. The CDR3 sequence is CASSSATGDEKLFF. Written as DNA, the CDR3 is TGTGCCAGCTCTTCGGCGACAGGGGATGAAAAACTGTTTTTT.

In regard to this clonotype: Just one base apart from a much larger clone, this may be a read error. The DNA of the CDR3 is TGTGCCAGCAGCAAGACTAGCGGCACAGATACGCAGTATTTT. It is translated as CASSKTSGTDTQYF. This sequence joins TRBV11-3 and TRBJ2-3, with 8 bases aligning to TRBD2. Per the germline V gene, CDR1 is SGHNT and CDR2 is YENEEA. The CDR3 extends over 14 amino acids. The trim removed 5 bases at V and 1 base at J, leaving 2 bases unmatched.

This clonotype was seen repeatedly, ten times or more. This chain connects TRBV18 to TRBJ1-1; 7 bases align to TRBD1. Germline V CDR1 and CDR2: KGHSH, LQKENI. V was pared by 3 bases and J by 5 bases, with 0 bases of the junction left unmatched. The CDR3 loop spans 12 amino acids. The CDR3 region is CASSPDRTEAFF. The CDR3 nucleotides are TGTGCCAGCTCACCGGACAGGACTGAAGCTTTCTTT.

Comments on this clonotype: The junction departs from the called germline gene at one end, perhaps through a read error. The chain recombines TRBV5-1 with TRBJ2-7; 8 bases are a match to TRBD2. From germline, CDR1 is SGHRS and CDR2 YFSETQ. This CDR3 is 15 amino acids long. In DNA form, the CDR3 reads TGTGCCAGCAGCCTCCGGGGGAGCGGGAGCTACGAGCAGTACTTC. Its protein is CASSLRGSGSYEQYF.

This clonotype was detected ten times or more. The V gene is TRBV12-3 or TRBV12-4, the J gene TRBJ2-1, with 10 nucleotides matching TRBD2. After removal of 6 bases from V and 6 bases from J, the junction contained 8 bases not matched to a gene. The CDR3 spans 15 residues. The CDR3 nucleotides are TGTGCCAGCAGACCAACTAGCGGGAATGTCAATGAGCAGTTCTTC. Residues: CASRPTSGNVNEQFF.

This clonotype was counted many times. The chain carries TRBV11-2 and TRBJ2-5; 9 bases map to TRBD1. V lost 6 bases and J lost 5; bases outside the gene matches: 4. The CDR3 has 13 residues. CDR1 and CDR2 from the germline V gene are SGHAT and FQNNGV. CDR3 sequence (DNA): TGTGCCAGCAGGGAAGGACAGGGGGAGACCCAGTACTTC. It is translated as CASREGQGETQYF.

At least ten counts were recorded for this clonotype. This chain links TRBV20-1 with TRBJ1-2, with unresolved D. CDR3 length equals 14 residues. CDR1 is DFQATT and CDR2 is SNEGSKA in the germline V gene (reference sequence). The ends were cut back, 6 bases at V and 4 bases at J, with 18 bases in the middle. The chain's CDR3 is CSAPSDAAAYGYTF. The CDR3 nucleotides read TGCAGTGCCCCGTCCGACGCGGCGGCCTATGGCTACACCTTC.

The chain carries TRBV12-3 or TRBV12-4 and TRBJ1-4; D might be TRBD1 (5 bases). The length of the CDR3 is 14 residues. V shed 7 bases and J shed 7 bases, with 16 bases lying between them. The CDR3 DNA is TGTGCCAGCACCTGGGCGGGCGGGGGTGAAAAACTGTTTTTT. Amino acids: CASTWAGGGEKLFF.

The V and J genes are TRBV15 and TRBJ2-1; no firm D call. V shed 5 bases and J shed 0 bases, with 8 bases lying between them. The CDR3 runs to 14 residues. CDR1 is LNHNV, CDR2 YYDKDF, per germline (reference sequence). The CDR3 here is CATSRADSYNEQFF. The CDR3 bases are TGTGCCACCAGCCGCGCCGACTCCTACAATGAGCAGTTCTTC.

Points on this clonotype: The CDR3 carries no conserved terminal phenylalanine or tryptophan, so it likely arises from a read error. The chain combines TRBV6-5 with TRBJ2-7; D uncertain. The germline CDR1 and CDR2 sequences are MNHEY and SVGAGI. Trimming took off 8 bases at V and 4 bases at J, with 6 bases between the two ends. CDR3 length: 10 amino acids. The CDR3 loop is CASGLYEQYL. CDR3 coding DNA: TGTGCCAGCGGGTTATACGAGCAGTACTTG.

This clonotype was counted many times. This sequence joins TRBV28 and TRBJ1-6; 10 nucleotides agree with TRBD1. This CDR3 has 14 residues. Trimming at V came to 6 bases and at J to 7 bases, leaving 3 bases not matched to a gene. Germline CDR1 reads MDHEN; CDR2 reads SYDVKM. CDR3 nucleotide sequence: TGTGCCAGCAGCCTGGGACAGGGGAATTCACCCCTCCACTTT. Translated: CASSLGQGNSPLHF.

This clonotype was detected ten times or more. This chain connects TRBV18 to TRBJ2-5; D uncertain. CDR3 length: 13 residues. Germline V gene data show CDR1 as KGHSH and CDR2 as LQKENI. Between the trimmed V and J ends, which lost 3 bases and 5 bases, there was a span of 10 bases. This CDR3 is CASSPATMETQYF. CDR3 sequence (DNA): TGTGCCAGCTCACCCGCGACAATGGAGACCCAGTACTTC.

This clonotype came up many times. V is TRBV5-8 and J is TRBJ1-1; TRBD1 matches 7 bases. The CDR3 runs to 13 residues. The ends lost 4 bases at V and 7 bases at J; junction bases unmatched: 7. Germline V gene data show CDR1 as SGHTS and CDR2 as YDEGEE. The CDR3 DNA reads as TGTGCCAGCAGCCGAGGGGGCGAGGTTGAAGCTTTCTTT. This gives the protein CASSRGGEVEAFF.

This clonotype was seen many times. The junction departs from the called germline gene at one end, perhaps through a read error. V gene TRBV20-1 combines with J gene TRBJ2-1, with 10 bases matching TRBD2. The germline gives CDR1 DFQATT, CDR2 SNEGSKA (reference sequence). The length of the CDR3 is 16 residues. The chain's CDR3 is CSARAAGLAVYNEQFF. CDR3 in DNA: TGCAGTGCCAGAGCCGCCGGACTAGCGGTTTACAATGAGCAGTTCTTC.

The V and J genes are TRBV9 and TRBJ2-3, with D possibly being TRBD2 (6 bases). The CDR3 covers 14 residues. The germline V gene encodes CDR1 SGDLS and CDR2 YYNGEE. V was cut by 0 bases and J by 2 bases, with 7 bases left in between. CDR3 nucleotides: TGTGCCAGCAGCGTAGGGGACTCCACAGATACGCAGTATTTT. Translation: CASSVGDSTDTQYF.

This clonotype was detected ten times or more. The CDR3, as DNA: TGTGCCAGCAGCTTAGCGGGGGTCTCCTACAATGAGCAGTTCTTC. It yields the protein CASSLAGVSYNEQFF. The V call is TRBV11-2, the J call TRBJ2-1; perhaps TRBD2 as D (6 bases). V was shortened by 1 base and J by 0 bases, with 7 bases between the two germline ends. The CDR3 sequence is 15 residues long. Germline lookup yields CDR1 SGHAT and CDR2 FQNNGV.

Ten or more counts support this clonotype. This chain connects TRBV11-2 to TRBJ2-1; 9 bases agree with TRBD2. The V and J ends lost 6 bases and 7 bases, in that order; junction bases with no gene match: 7. Looked up from germline, CDR1 is SGHAT and CDR2 is FQNNGV. The length of the CDR3 is 14 residues. The CDR3 protein is CASRPSGIWNEQFF. The CDR3, as DNA: TGTGCCAGCAGGCCTAGCGGGATATGGAATGAGCAGTTCTTC.